This T cell receptor beta chain was sequenced in a study of T cell responses to AZD1222 COVID-19 vaccine (dated by TCRdb to the early 2020s). Turning to the overall study: Because spike-specific TCR depth and breadth did not differ between the two schedules, AZD1222 recipients who got a second dose at roughly 4 weeks were pooled with those who got a second dose at roughly 12 weeks. TCR sequencing was performed for 230 to 250 trial participants, of whom around 210 were given two doses of AZD1222 and approximately 25 were given two doses of MenACWY control vaccine. Trial participants were enrolled by age into subgroups of 18-55, 56-69 and 70-plus years, and about 150, 27 and 61 TCR-sequenced participants, respectively, were included in these subgroups. Overall study outcomes, separate from this receptor: After two AZD1222 doses, spike-specific TCR breadth and depth were significantly higher than at day 0 and than in MenACWY recipients. Most participants were white British and females outnumbered males, and the authors suggested that clonal diversity may have been underestimated. The 56-69-year group was small, and its depth increase did not reach significance, likely because of low power. CD4 TCRs associated with the vaccine covered the entire spike protein, and the dominant responses were in regions 160-218 and 743-854. Only six or seven AZD1222 recipients were SARS-CoV-2 seropositive at baseline, limiting conclusions about previously exposed vaccinees. Epitopes outside the regions mutated in the B.1.351 and B.1.1.7 variants were reportedly recognized by nearly half of the unique spike-specific TCRs. Because no day 14 peak-response samples were available, repertoires were characterized only after the peak T cell response.

The CDR3 regions of human TCRbeta chains were subjected to immunosequencing. The authors' analysis ran thus. TCRs in the repertoires were matched against a reference library of SARS-CoV-2-specific TCRs that had been generated with the MIRA antigen-specificity platform. Breadth meant the fraction of unique TCRs that were SARS-CoV-2-associated, whereas depth meant the fraction of total T cells that were SARS-CoV-2-associated. Each spike-specific TCR was assigned to its reactive spike region and to a CD4 or CD8 class using the MIRA data. Log10-transformed breadth and depth values were compared by one-way ANOVA with Sidak's multiple comparisons tests. TCRdb took over this immuneACCESS table, retaining in-frame rearrangements with V and J assigned. Such tables are incomplete; in checked studies, under half of the missing clones stem from an unresolved V gene, and the remainder is unexplained. V and J calls and clone size are given by that table; D and trimming were obtained from the DNA. The sample profile shows 150,000 to 200,000 clones; about nine tenths of them were found once. About 2.8% of the sample comes from the top ten.

From a lookup of the germline V gene (reference sequence), CDR1 and CDR2 are GTSNPN and SVGIG. The cysteine opens and the phenylalanine closes a CDR3 of 13 amino acids. Only the CDR3 DNA stays, 39 bases, in frame from base 1. V is shortened by 5 bases, J by 5 bases, and the region joining them spans 15 bases. The time point label corresponds to: baseline before first vaccination. The vaccinee samples were drawn from two UK trials, COV001 and COV002, one of which was a single-blind randomized controlled phase 2/3 trial testing AZD1222 (ChAdOx1 nCoV-19) in healthy adults. For TCRbeta chain sequencing, PBMC samples from trial participants were taken at day 0 and at day 28 after the second dose. Note on this clone: Its antigen is unknown. Base qualities are not recorded, but no much larger clone differs from it by a single base.

The starting material was peripheral blood, obtained on day 0 of AZD1222 vaccination. The origin of this receptor is an adult in good health. The sequence joins TRBV30 to TRBJ1-1; TRBD1 is a possible D gene, resting on 6 matching bases. The DNA reads TGTGCCTGGCAAATACAGGGCGGGACTGAAGCTTTCTTT. It is translated as CAWQIQGGTEAFF.